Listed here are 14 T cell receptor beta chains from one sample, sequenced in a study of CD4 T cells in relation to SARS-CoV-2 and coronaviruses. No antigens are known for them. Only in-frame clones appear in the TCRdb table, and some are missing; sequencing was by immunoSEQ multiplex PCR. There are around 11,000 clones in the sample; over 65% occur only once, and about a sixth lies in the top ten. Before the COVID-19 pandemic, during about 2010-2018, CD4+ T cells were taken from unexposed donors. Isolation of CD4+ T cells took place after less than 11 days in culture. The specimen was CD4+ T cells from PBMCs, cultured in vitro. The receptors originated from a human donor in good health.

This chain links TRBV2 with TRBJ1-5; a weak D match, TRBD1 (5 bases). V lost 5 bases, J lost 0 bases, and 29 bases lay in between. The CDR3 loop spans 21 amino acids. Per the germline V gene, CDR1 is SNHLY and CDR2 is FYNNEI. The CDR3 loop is CASSREWGPTWRGSSNQPQHF. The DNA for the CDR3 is TGTGCCAGCAGTCGCGAGTGGGGCCCTACTTGGAGGGGATCTAGCAATCAGCCCCAGCATTTT.

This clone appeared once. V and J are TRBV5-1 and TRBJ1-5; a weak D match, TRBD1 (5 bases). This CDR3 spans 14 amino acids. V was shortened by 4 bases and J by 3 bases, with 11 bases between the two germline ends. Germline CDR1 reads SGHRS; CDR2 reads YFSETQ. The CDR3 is CASSLDSFNQPQHF. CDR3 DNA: TGCGCCAGCAGCCTTGACAGCTTCAATCAGCCCCAGCATTTT.

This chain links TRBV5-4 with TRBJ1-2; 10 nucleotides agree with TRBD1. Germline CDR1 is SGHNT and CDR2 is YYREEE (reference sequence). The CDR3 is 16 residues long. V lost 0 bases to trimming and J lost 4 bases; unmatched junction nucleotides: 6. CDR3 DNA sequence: TGTGCCAGCAGCTTGGCTGGACAGGGGGACCTCTATGGCTACACCTTC. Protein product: CASSLAGQGDLYGYTF.

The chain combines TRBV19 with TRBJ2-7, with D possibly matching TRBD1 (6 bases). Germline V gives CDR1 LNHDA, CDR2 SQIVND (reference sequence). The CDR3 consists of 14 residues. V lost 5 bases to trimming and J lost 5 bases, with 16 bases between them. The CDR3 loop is CASSPPRGSNEQYF. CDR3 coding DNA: TGTGCCAGTAGTCCCCCCAGGGGTTCCAACGAGCAGTACTTC.

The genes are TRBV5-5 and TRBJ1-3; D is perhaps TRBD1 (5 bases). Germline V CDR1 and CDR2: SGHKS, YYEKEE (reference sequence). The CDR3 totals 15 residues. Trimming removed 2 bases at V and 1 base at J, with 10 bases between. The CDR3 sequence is CASSFWDFSGNTIYF. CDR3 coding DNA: TGTGCCAGCAGCTTTTGGGACTTTTCTGGAAACACCATATATTTT.

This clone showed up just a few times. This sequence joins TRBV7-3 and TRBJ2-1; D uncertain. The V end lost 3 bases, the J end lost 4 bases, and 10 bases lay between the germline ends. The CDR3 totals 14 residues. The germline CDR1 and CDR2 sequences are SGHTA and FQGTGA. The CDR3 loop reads CASSFGLEYNEQFF. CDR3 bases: TGTGCCAGCAGCTTCGGCCTAGAATACAATGAGCAGTTCTTC.

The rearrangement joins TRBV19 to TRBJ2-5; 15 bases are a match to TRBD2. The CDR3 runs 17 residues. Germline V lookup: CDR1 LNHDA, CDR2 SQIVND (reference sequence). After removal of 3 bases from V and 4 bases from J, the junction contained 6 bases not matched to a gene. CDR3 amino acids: CASSIRGLAGGGETQYF. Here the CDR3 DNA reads TGTGCCAGTAGTATCCGAGGACTAGCGGGAGGGGGAGAGACCCAGTACTTC.

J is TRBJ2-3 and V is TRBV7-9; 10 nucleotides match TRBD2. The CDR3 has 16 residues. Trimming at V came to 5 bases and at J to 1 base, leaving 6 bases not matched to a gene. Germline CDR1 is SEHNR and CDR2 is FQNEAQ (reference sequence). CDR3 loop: CASSERLAGRTDTQYF. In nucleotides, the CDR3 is TGTGCCAGCAGCGAAAGACTAGCGGGTCGCACAGATACGCAGTATTTT.

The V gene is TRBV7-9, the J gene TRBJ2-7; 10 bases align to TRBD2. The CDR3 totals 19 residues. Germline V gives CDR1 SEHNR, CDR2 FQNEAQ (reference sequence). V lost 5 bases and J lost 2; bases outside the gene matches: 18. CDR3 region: CASSPYPGLSGRGTYEQYF. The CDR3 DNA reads TGTGCCAGCAGCCCCTATCCGGGACTGAGCGGGAGGGGAACCTACGAGCAGTACTTC.

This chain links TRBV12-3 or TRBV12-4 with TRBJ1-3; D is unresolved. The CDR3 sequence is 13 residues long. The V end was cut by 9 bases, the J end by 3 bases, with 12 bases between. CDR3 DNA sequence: TGTGCCAGTGCGGCGGGGTTTGGAAACACCATATATTTT. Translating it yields CASAAGFGNTIYF.

This chain's CDR3 is CASSLGGSRGTQYF. The CDR3 nucleotides are TGTGCCAGCTCACTGGGGGGATCCCGAGGGACCCAGTACTTC. J is TRBJ2-5 and V is TRBV18; a possible D gene is TRBD2 (6 bases). The germline V gene has CDR1 KGHSH and CDR2 LQKENI. The CDR3 runs to 14 residues. V was cut by 4 bases and J by 7 bases, with 16 bases left in between.

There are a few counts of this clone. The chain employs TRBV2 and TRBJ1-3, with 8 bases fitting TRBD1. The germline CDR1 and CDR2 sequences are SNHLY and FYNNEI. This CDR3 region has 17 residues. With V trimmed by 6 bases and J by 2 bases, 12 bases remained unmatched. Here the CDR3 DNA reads TGTGCCAGCAGCGACGGGGACCCCAGGGGGCCTGGAAACACCATATATTTT. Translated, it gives CASSDGDPRGPGNTIYF.

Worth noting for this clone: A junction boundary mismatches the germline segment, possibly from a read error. The CDR3 sequence is CTSNLQGHQPQHF. In nucleotides, the CDR3 is TGTACCAGCAACCTTCAGGGGCATCAGCCCCAGCATTTT. V usage is TRBV12-3 or TRBV12-4 and J usage is TRBJ1-5; a possible D gene is TRBD1 (6 bases). CDR3 size: 13 residues.

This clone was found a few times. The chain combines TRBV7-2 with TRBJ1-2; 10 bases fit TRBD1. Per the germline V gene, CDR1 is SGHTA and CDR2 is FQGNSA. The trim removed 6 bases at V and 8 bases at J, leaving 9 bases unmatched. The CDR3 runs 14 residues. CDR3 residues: CASSPRQGAEGYTF. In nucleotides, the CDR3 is TGTGCCAGCAGTCCTCGACAGGGGGCGGAAGGCTACACCTTC.